The table lists the clone carrying this T cell receptor (beta chain) with many counts. TCRdb independently ran MiXCR on the RT-PCR reads; one entry per CDR3 protein. The sample holds about 680,000 distinct CDR3 sequences, 14% seen once. Germline V gene sequence: CDR1 SGHRS, CDR2 YFSETQ. The CDR3 has 15 amino acids. V was pared by 0 bases and J by 6 bases, with 14 bases between. The sample consisted of memory CD4+ T cells from blood. The rearrangement uses TRBV5-1 and TRBJ2-3, with TRBD1 as a possible D gene (6 bases). The clonotype was recovered from a female donor in good health, serving as a healthy control. CDR3 sequence: CASSLERTTGDTQYF. The CDR3 nucleotides read TGCGCCAGCAGCTTGGAGAGAACCACAGGGGATACGCAGTATTTT.